Below, 23 T cell receptor beta chains from the same sample are listed, as sequenced in a study of Ad26.COV2.S vaccination and SARS-CoV-2 variants. The method was immunoSEQ multiplex PCR; TCRdb's version includes in-frame clones alone and lacks a portion of them. This sample carries just over 350,000 clones, about 91% of them seen once, and the ten largest clones take 3% to 5%. The material was peripheral blood, obtained after recovery from COVID-19. These receptors originate from a human donor who had recovered from COVID-19.

This chain joins TRBV4-1 and TRBJ2-5, with 8 positions matching TRBD2. Per germline, CDR1 MGHRA and CDR2 YSYEKL. V trimming: 0 bases; J trimming: 5 bases; junction bases outside the gene matches: 8. The CDR3 is 16 amino acids. Here the CDR3 reads CASSQDVAGGAETQYF. The CDR3 coding sequence is TGCGCCAGCAGCCAAGATGTCGCGGGGGGCGCGGAGACCCAGTACTTC.

This chain links TRBV7-2 with TRBJ1-2, with a weak D call TRBD1 (6 bases). V lost 0 bases, J lost 3 bases, and 17 bases lay in between. The CDR3 contains 17 residues. Germline V gives CDR1 SGHTA, CDR2 FQGNSA. The CDR3 bases are TGTGCCAGCAGCTTAGCGGCCAGGGGCGCTACTGACTATGGCTACACCTTC. This codes for CASSLAARGATDYGYTF.

The table lists this clone with a count of one. The genes are TRBV9 and TRBJ2-1; D gene ambiguous. The CDR3 is 15 residues long. Germline-derived CDR1 and CDR2 are SGDLS and YYNGEE. V gave up 0 bases and J gave up 7 bases, with 14 bases separating them. The CDR3 spells CASSVVGKGSNEQFF. DNA for the CDR3: TGTGCCAGCAGCGTAGTGGGTAAGGGTTCGAATGAGCAGTTCTTC.

For the CDR3, the DNA is TGTGCCAGCAGGAGCCGGAGAGATCACCCCCTCCACTTT. It encodes CASRSRRDHPLHF. V gene TRBV12-3 or TRBV12-4 combines with J gene TRBJ1-6; D gene uncertain. V gave up 6 bases and J gave up 13 bases, with 16 bases separating them. This CDR3 contains 13 residues.

This chain connects TRBV28 to TRBJ1-2; D remains unclear. V was cut by 2 bases and J by 5 bases, with 12 bases left in between. CDR1 and CDR2 (germline): MDHEN, SYDVKM. This CDR3 has 14 amino acids. CDR3 bases: TGTGCCAGCAGTTTACCGGCAGAGACTTATGGCTACACCTTC. Translating it yields CASSLPAETYGYTF.

This clone was counted once. This chain connects TRBV5-1 to TRBJ1-4; unclear D gene. V was trimmed by 3 bases and J by 0 bases, leaving 9 bases between them. CDR1 is SGHRS, CDR2 YFSETQ, per germline. The length of the CDR3 is 15 residues. The CDR3 sequence is CASSSDGSTNEKLFF. As DNA, the CDR3 is TGCGCCAGCAGCTCCGACGGTTCAACTAATGAAAAACTGTTTTTT.

V and J are TRBV14 and TRBJ1-1; D possibly corresponds to TRBD1 (6 bases). Germline V gene data show CDR1 as SGHDN and CDR2 as FVKESK. Trimming removed 4 bases from V and 5 bases from J, with 20 bases in between. The CDR3 runs to 16 residues. The CDR3 loop reads CASSPLLGGGGTEAFF. For the CDR3, the DNA is TGTGCCAGCAGCCCTCTTCTGGGGGGCGGTGGAACTGAAGCTTTCTTT.

J is TRBJ1-3 and V is TRBV6-5; no firm D call. Deletions cut 4 bases from V and 0 bases from J, with 13 bases between. CDR3 length: 16 amino acids. Germline V gene sequence: CDR1 MNHEY, CDR2 SVGAGI. The CDR3 nucleotides read TGTGCCAGCAGTTTGACGAGTTTCAACTCTGGAAACACCATATATTTT. It codes for CASSLTSFNSGNTIYF.

The chain is built from TRBV5-1 and TRBJ2-2; tentatively, D is TRBD1 (5 bases). This CDR3 contains 13 residues. The V end lost 5 bases, the J end lost 5 bases, and 10 bases lay between the germline ends. Per the germline V gene, CDR1 is SGHRS and CDR2 is YFSETQ. The CDR3 loop reads CASSRGSTGELFF. The DNA for the CDR3 is TGCGCCAGCAGTAGGGGTTCAACCGGGGAGCTGTTTTTT. The variable domain in full, with the rest retrieved from reference TRBV5-1 and TRBJ2-2, is KAGVTQTPRYLIKTRGQQVTLSCSPISGHRSVSWYQQTPGQGLQFLFEYFSETQRNKGNFPGRFSGRQFSNSRSEMNVSTLELGDSALYLCASSRGSTGELFFGEGSRLTVL.

This chain uses TRBV18 with TRBJ1-2, with D hard to call. Looked up from germline, CDR1 is KGHSH and CDR2 is LQKENI. This CDR3 is built from 12 residues. Trimming cost V 3 bases and J 8 bases, with 10 bases left between them. DNA for the CDR3: TGTGCCAGCTCACCCCTTACGGCAGGCTACACCTTC. Residues: CASSPLTAGYTF.

The chain carries TRBV27 and TRBJ1-5; D not certain. V was pared by 3 bases and J by 0 bases, with 15 bases between. The CDR3 has 17 amino acids. In germline, CDR1 is MNHEY, CDR2 SMNVEV (reference sequence). CDR3 sequence: CASSFWRVGNSNQPQHF. The CDR3 DNA sequence: TGTGCCAGCAGTTTTTGGAGGGTGGGGAATAGCAATCAGCCCCAGCATTTT.

This chain links TRBV5-6 with TRBJ1-2, with D tentatively TRBD1 (5 bases). From germline, CDR1 is SGHDT and CDR2 YYEEEE. The CDR3 loop spans 17 amino acids. Trimming removed 0 bases at V and 0 bases at J, with 15 bases between. The CDR3 bases are TGTGCCAGCAGCTTGGCTGGGACCAGACAAGCTAACTATGGCTACACCTTC. Protein sequence: CASSLAGTRQANYGYTF.

This sequence joins TRBV7-8 and TRBJ1-2, with D possibly matching TRBD1 (6 bases). V was trimmed by 5 bases and J by 2 bases, leaving 12 bases between them. Germline CDR1 reads SGHVS; CDR2 reads FQNEAQ. The CDR3 has 14 residues. CDR3 DNA: TGTGCCAGCAGCCTGGGGGGGGCGAACTATGGCTACACCTTC. It codes for CASSLGGANYGYTF.

The V and J genes are TRBV29-1 and TRBJ1-1; a possible D gene is TRBD1 (6 bases). From germline, CDR1 is SQVTM and CDR2 ANQGSEA. Trimming removed 5 bases at V and 1 base at J, with 8 bases between. There are 12 residues in the CDR3. CDR3 protein: CSVMTGNTEAFF. For the CDR3, the DNA is TGCAGCGTTATGACAGGGAACACTGAAGCTTTCTTT.

The chain employs TRBV13 and TRBJ2-7, with 15 nucleotides matching TRBD2. Germline CDR1 reads PRHDT; CDR2 reads FYEKMQ (reference sequence). This CDR3 is built from 17 residues. V gave up 3 bases and J gave up 5 bases; unmatched junction bases: 8. CDR3 DNA: TGTGCCAGCAGCTTGGGAGGGACTAGCGGGGGGAGGGACGAGCAGTACTTC. This gives the protein CASSLGGTSGGRDEQYF.

This clone was seen a few times. The CDR3: CASSYKRENTGELFF. CDR3 nucleotide sequence: TGTGCCAGCAGTTACAAGAGGGAGAACACCGGGGAGCTGTTTTTT. The rearrangement uses TRBV6-5 and TRBJ2-2; D may be TRBD2 (5 bases). Germline-derived CDR1 and CDR2 are MNHEY and SVGAGI. V lost 2 bases, J lost 1 base, and 8 bases lay in between. CDR3 size: 15 residues.

The chain links TRBV10-1 to TRBJ2-1; 7 bases are shared with TRBD1. Germline assignment: CDR1 WNHNN and CDR2 SYGVQD (reference sequence). CDR3 size: 12 residues. Trimming took 3 bases from V and 7 from J; bases not matched to a gene: 0. The CDR3 spells CASSDRGNEQFF. CDR3 coding DNA: TGCGCCAGCAGTGACAGGGGGAATGAGCAGTTCTTC.

This clone was picked up one time. V is TRBV27 and J is TRBJ1-6; D possibly corresponds to TRBD1 (6 bases). V shed 5 bases and J shed 5 bases, with 16 bases lying between them. CDR3 length equals 16 residues. CDR1 and CDR2 from the germline V gene are MNHEY and SMNVEV (reference sequence). Written as DNA, the CDR3 is TGTGCCAGCAGTGCTTTGAACGGGGGCAATAATTCACCCCTCCACTTT. This sequence encodes CASSALNGGNNSPLHF.

The rearrangement links TRBV19 to TRBJ1-6; D is unclear. The germline gives CDR1 LNHDA, CDR2 SQIVND (reference sequence). V shed 3 bases and J shed 2 bases, with 11 bases lying between them. The CDR3 is 16 amino acids. CDR3 sequence reads: CASSIGGWTYNSPLHF. The DNA of the CDR3 is TGTGCCAGTAGTATTGGAGGTTGGACCTATAATTCACCCCTCCACTTT. The complete variable domain, with remaining parts taken from reference TRBV19 and TRBJ1-6, reads DGGITQSPKYLFRKEGQNVTLSCEQNLNHDAMYWYRQDPGQGLRLIYYSQIVNDFQKGDIAEGYSVSREKKESFPLTVTSAQKNPTAFYLCASSIGGWTYNSPLHFGNGTRLTVT.

The gene calls are TRBV7-3 and TRBJ1-5; 10 positions match TRBD1. V shed 6 bases, J shed 6 bases, and the junction held 5 bases outside the gene matches. The CDR3 extends over 14 amino acids. CDR1 is SGHTA and CDR2 is FQGTGA in the germline V gene. In DNA, the CDR3 is TGTGCCAGCAGTAGACAGGGGGCGGGTCAGCCCCAGCATTTT. As protein: CASSRQGAGQPQHF.

This sequence joins TRBV3-1 (or the pseudogene TRBV3-2) and TRBJ1-2; D remains unclear. The CDR3 extends over 12 amino acids. Germline loops: CDR1 LGHDT, CDR2 YNNKEL (reference sequence). V dropped 4 bases and J dropped 5 bases, with 8 bases sitting between them. The CDR3 loop reads CASSRRTYGYTF. The CDR3 DNA reads TGTGCCAGCAGCCGGCGGACGTATGGCTACACCTTC.

The rearrangement uses TRBV19 and TRBJ2-7; 10 nucleotides match TRBD1. The CDR3 extends over 15 amino acids. After removal of 4 bases from V and 4 bases from J, the junction contained 7 bases not matched to a gene. Germline V CDR1 and CDR2: LNHDA, SQIVND (reference sequence). The CDR3: CASSTRQGAQYEQYF. In DNA, the CDR3 is TGTGCCAGTAGTACCCGACAGGGGGCGCAGTACGAGCAGTACTTC.

This clone was seen just once. The chain combines TRBV11-3 with TRBJ2-3, with D perhaps TRBD1 (5 bases). Trimming left V 5 bases short and J 2 bases short, with 11 bases between. The CDR3 contains 14 residues. Germline CDR1 is SGHNT and CDR2 is YENEEA. CDR3 coding DNA: TGTGCCAGCAGCATTCAGGGTCCCACAGATACGCAGTATTTT. Translation gives CASSIQGPTDTQYF.